This T cell receptor beta chain was identified during a study of T cell changes during pregnancy in multiple sclerosis. Libraries were prepared by immunoSEQ multiplex PCR; TCRdb keeps only in-frame clonotypes and omits some of them. Among some 97,000 clones listed, roughly nine tenths were seen once. The specimen comprised peripheral blood, sampled in the second trimester of pregnancy. The receptor was derived from a female donor with multiple sclerosis, enrolled in a pregnancy study.

In nucleotides, the CDR3 is TGTGCCAGCAGACCTAGCGGGAGAGGAACCGGGGAGCTGTTTTTT. This sequence encodes CASRPSGRGTGELFF. The chain employs TRBV5-4 and TRBJ2-2, with 10 bases identical to TRBD2. Germline CDR1 reads SGHNT; CDR2 reads YYREEE (reference sequence). With V trimmed by 5 bases and J by 5 bases, 6 bases remained unmatched. The CDR3 is 15 residues long.